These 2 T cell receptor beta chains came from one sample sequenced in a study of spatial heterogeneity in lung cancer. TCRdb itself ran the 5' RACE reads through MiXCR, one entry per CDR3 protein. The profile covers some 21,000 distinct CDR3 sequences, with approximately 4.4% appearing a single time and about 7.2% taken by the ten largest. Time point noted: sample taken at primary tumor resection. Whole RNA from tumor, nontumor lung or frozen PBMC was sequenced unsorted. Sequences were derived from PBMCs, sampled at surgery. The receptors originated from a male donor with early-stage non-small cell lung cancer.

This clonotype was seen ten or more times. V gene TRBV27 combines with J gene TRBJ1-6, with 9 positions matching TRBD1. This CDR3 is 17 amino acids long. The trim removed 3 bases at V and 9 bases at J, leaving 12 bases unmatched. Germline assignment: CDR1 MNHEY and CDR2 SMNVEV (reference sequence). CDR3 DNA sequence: TGTGCCAGCAGTTTCTACCCGGGGACAGGGTCAGGTTCACCCCTCCACTTT. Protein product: CASSFYPGTGSGSPLHF.

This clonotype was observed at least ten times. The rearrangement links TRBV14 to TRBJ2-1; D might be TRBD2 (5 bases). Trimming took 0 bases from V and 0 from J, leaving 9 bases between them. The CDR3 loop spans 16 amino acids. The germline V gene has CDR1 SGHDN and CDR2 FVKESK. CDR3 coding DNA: TGTGCCAGCAGCCAAGAGGTCAGCGGCTCCTACAATGAGCAGTTCTTC. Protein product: CASSQEVSGSYNEQFF.